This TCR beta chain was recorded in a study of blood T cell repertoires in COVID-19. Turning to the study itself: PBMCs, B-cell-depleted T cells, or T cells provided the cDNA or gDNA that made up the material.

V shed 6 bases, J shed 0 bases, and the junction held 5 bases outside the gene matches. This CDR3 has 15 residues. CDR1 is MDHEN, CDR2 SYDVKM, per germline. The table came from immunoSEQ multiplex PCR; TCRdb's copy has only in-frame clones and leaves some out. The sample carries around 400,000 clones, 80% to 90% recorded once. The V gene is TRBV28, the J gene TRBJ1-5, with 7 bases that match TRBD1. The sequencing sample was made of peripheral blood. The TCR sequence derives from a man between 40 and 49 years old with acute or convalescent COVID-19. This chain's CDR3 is CASRGTVYSNQPQHF. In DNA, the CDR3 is TGTGCCAGCAGGGGGACAGTCTATAGCAATCAGCCCCAGCATTTT.